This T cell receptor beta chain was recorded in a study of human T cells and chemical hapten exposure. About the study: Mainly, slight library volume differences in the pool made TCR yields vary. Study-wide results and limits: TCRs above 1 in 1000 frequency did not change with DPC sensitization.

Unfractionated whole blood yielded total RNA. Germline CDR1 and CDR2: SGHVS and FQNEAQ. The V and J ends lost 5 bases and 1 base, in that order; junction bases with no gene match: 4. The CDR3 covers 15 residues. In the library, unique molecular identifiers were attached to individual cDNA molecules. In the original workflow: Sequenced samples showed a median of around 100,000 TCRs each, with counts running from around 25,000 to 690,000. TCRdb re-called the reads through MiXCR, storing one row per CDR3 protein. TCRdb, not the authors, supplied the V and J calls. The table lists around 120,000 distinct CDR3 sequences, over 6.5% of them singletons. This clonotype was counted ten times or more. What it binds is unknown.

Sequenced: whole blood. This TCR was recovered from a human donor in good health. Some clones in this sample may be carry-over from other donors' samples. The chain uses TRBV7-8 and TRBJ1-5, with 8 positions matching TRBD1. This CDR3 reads CASSPWTGSNQPQHF. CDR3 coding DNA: TGTGCCAGCAGCCCTTGGACAGGGAGCAATCAGCCCCAGCATTTT.